This T cell receptor (beta chain) was found in a study of shared clonotypes between healthy human individuals. Notes on the study in general: Naive CD4 clonotypes were shared across a few donors at about 5%. The rarefaction results pointed to incomplete sorted-subset sequencing despite large depth.

Sequenced by immunoSEQ multiplex PCR; TCRdb stores in-frame clones only, minus some. Here the sample spans roughly 1,500,000 clones, 98% being singletons. A word on this clone: Antigen: not known.

Germline lookup yields CDR1 LNHDA and CDR2 SQIVND (reference sequence). V was shortened by 4 bases and J by 3 bases, with 11 bases between the two germline ends. The CDR3 extends over 14 amino acids. This receptor was obtained from a man younger than 40 in good health. Material for sequencing was naive CD4+ T cells sorted from blood. Subset in this sample: CD45RA+ positively selected. The chain combines TRBV19 with TRBJ2-3; no reliable D call. Written as DNA, the CDR3 is TGTGCCAGTAGTACCGTCTCGAGGACAGATACGCAGTATTTT. Translation: CASSTVSRTDTQYF.